The next 3 T cell receptor beta chains were all read from a single sample in a study of T cell responses to AZD1222 COVID-19 vaccine. Assay used: immunoSEQ multiplex PCR; TCRdb lists only in-frame clones, some missing. The sample contains about 69,000 clones, approximately 82% of which appear only once. Source: peripheral blood, taken 28 days after the second AZD1222 dose. The receptors derive from an adult who received the AZD1222 COVID-19 vaccine.

The V and J genes are TRBV30 and TRBJ2-5; no clear D. The germline gives CDR1 GTSNPN, CDR2 SVGIG (reference sequence). The CDR3 is 11 amino acids. Trimming removed 3 bases from V and 2 bases from J, with 4 bases in between. The CDR3 bases are TGTGCCTGGAGCGCACAAGAGACCCAGTACTTC. It codes for CAWSAQETQYF.

J is TRBJ1-5 and V is TRBV5-1; D is unclear. V lost 6 bases to trimming and J lost 0 bases, with 13 bases between them. The CDR3 is 15 residues long. Germline lookup yields CDR1 SGHRS and CDR2 YFSETQ. CDR3 nucleotide sequence: TGCGCCAGCACTCTCGGAGCAGATAGCAATCAGCCCCAGCATTTT. This codes for CASTLGADSNQPQHF.

V and J are TRBV3-1 (or the pseudogene TRBV3-2) and TRBJ1-2; the match to TRBD1 covers 9 bases. Germline assignment: CDR1 LGHDT and CDR2 YNNKEL (reference sequence). V lost 6 bases to trimming and J lost 8 bases; unmatched junction nucleotides: 10. There are 14 residues in the CDR3. CDR3 nucleotide sequence: TGTGCCAGCAGACAACAGGGGGCATTCGGCGGCTACACCTTC. Translating gives CASRQQGAFGGYTF.